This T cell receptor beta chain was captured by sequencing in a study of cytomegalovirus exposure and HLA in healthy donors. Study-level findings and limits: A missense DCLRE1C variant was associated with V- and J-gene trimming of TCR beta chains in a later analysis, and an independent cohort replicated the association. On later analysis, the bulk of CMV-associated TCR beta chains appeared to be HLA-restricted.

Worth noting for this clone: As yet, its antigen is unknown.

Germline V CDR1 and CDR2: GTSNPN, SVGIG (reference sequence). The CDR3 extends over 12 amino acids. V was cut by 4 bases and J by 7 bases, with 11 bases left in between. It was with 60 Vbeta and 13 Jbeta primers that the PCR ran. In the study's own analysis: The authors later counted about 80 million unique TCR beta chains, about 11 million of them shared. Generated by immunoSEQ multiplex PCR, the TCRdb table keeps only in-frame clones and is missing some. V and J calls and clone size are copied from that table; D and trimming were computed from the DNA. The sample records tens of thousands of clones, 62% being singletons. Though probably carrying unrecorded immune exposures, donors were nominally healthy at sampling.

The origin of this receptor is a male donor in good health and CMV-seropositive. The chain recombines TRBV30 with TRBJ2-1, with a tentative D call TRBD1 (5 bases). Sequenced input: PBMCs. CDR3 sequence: CAWTETVNEQFF. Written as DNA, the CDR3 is TGTGCCTGGACAGAGACAGTGAATGAGCAGTTCTTC.